These 18 T cell receptor beta chains were sequenced from one sample in a study of blood T cell repertoires in COVID-19. Assay used: immunoSEQ multiplex PCR; TCRdb lists only in-frame clones, some missing. There are about 100,000 clones in the sample; 90% occur only once, and approximately 5.1% lies in the top ten. Sample: peripheral blood. All receptors come from a man over 45 with acute or convalescent COVID-19.

This chain uses TRBV7-2 with TRBJ2-3, with D maybe TRBD1 (8 bases). Between the trimmed V and J ends, which lost 5 bases and 1 base, there was a span of 19 bases. CDR1 and CDR2 (germline): SGHTA, FQGNSA. This CDR3 spans 17 amino acids. In nucleotides, the CDR3 is TGTGCCAGCAGCCCAGGGGGCGGGAGAGGTGGCACAGATACGCAGTATTTT. The encoded protein is CASSPGGGRGGTDTQYF.

A word on this clone: Within the sample, other DNA sequences also encode this same CDR3. The chain employs TRBV18 and TRBJ2-5; 7 positions agree with TRBD1. The V gene end was trimmed by 1 base and the J gene end by 5 bases; junction bases not matched to a gene: 4. CDR1 is KGHSH, CDR2 LQKENI, per germline. CDR3 size: 14 residues. The CDR3 loop is CASSPRQGSETQYF. The DNA for the CDR3 is TGTGCCAGCTCACCACGACAGGGTTCGGAGACCCAGTACTTC.

The rearrangement links TRBV19 to TRBJ1-2, with a weak D call TRBD1 (5 bases). The CDR3 has 13 amino acids. V was trimmed by 3 bases and J by 2 bases, leaving 7 bases between them. Germline V gives CDR1 LNHDA, CDR2 SQIVND (reference sequence). The CDR3 nucleotides read TGTGCCAGTAGTATGCGGGGGAACTATGGCTACACCTTC. It is translated as CASSMRGNYGYTF.

This chain joins TRBV15 and TRBJ2-1; 10 nucleotides align to TRBD2. CDR1 LNHNV and CDR2 YYDKDF come from the germline V gene (reference sequence). The junction had 8 bases not matched to a gene; V was cut back by 3 bases and J by 6 bases. The CDR3 has 16 amino acids. The CDR3 sequence: CATSRATSGIGNEQFF. CDR3 nucleotide sequence: TGTGCCACCAGCAGGGCCACTAGCGGGATTGGCAATGAGCAGTTCTTC.

This clone has more than one count but fewer than ten. The V call is TRBV2, the J call TRBJ1-1, with 7 bases identical to TRBD1. Germline V gene data show CDR1 as SNHLY and CDR2 as FYNNEI. V lost 9 bases, J lost 1 base, and 5 bases stayed unmatched. This CDR3 spans 13 amino acids. The CDR3 DNA reads as TGTGCCAGTACTACAGGGGCGAACACTGAAGCTTTCTTT. This sequence encodes CASTTGANTEAFF.

V usage is TRBV27 and J usage is TRBJ1-2, with 7 bases lining up with TRBD1. The CDR3 consists of 13 residues. The germline V gene encodes CDR1 MNHEY and CDR2 SMNVEV (reference sequence). Trimming took 4 bases from V and 4 from J; bases not matched to a gene: 3. The CDR3 spells CASSSDRTYGYTF. The CDR3 region has the DNA TGTGCCAGCAGTTCGGACAGGACCTATGGCTACACCTTC.

The chain links TRBV11-2 to TRBJ1-2; D unresolved. The germline CDR1 and CDR2 sequences are SGHAT and FQNNGV. The CDR3 is 11 residues long. Trimming took 8 bases from V and 7 from J, leaving 11 bases between them. This CDR3 reads CASAFSGGYTF. For the CDR3, the DNA is TGTGCCAGCGCGTTTAGCGGTGGCTACACCTTC.

V and J are TRBV5-6 and TRBJ2-7; the D gene is possibly TRBD1 (5 bases). The V and J ends lost 6 bases and 7 bases respectively, with 23 bases between them. CDR3 length equals 15 residues. Germline CDR1 and CDR2: SGHDT and YYEEEE. The CDR3 nucleotides read TGTGCCAGCATCGACACTAAACAGGAGTCTGGAGAGCAGTACTTC. Protein: CASIDTKQESGEQYF.

This sequence joins TRBV3-1 (or the pseudogene TRBV3-2) and TRBJ1-2; 9 bases are shared with TRBD1. From germline, CDR1 is LGHDT and CDR2 YNNKEL (reference sequence). This CDR3 spans 16 amino acids. J lost 8 bases, V lost 3 bases, and 13 bases had no gene match. In DNA, the CDR3 is TGTGCCAGCAGCCACCAACTACAGGGGGCGGATTGGGGCTACACCTTC. Its protein is CASSHQLQGADWGYTF.

CDR3 in DNA: TGTGCCAGCAGCTTAGGGGGGGGAGTAAGAGATACGCAGTATTTT. It encodes CASSLGGGVRDTQYF. The rearrangement joins TRBV7-2 to TRBJ2-3, with 7 bases lining up with TRBD2. Germline assignment: CDR1 SGHTA and CDR2 FQGNSA. The CDR3 consists of 15 residues. Losses at the gene ends were 1 base for V and 5 bases for J; bases not matched to a gene: 6.

The chain links TRBV9 to TRBJ2-2; the match to TRBD2 covers 9 bases. Germline CDR1 reads SGDLS; CDR2 reads YYNGEE. V lost 3 bases to trimming and J lost 4 bases; unmatched junction nucleotides: 16. There are 19 residues in the CDR3. CDR3 nucleotides: TGTGCCAGCAGCGCGAGAGGACTAGCGCGCCGGTTGGGCACCGGGGAGCTGTTTTTT. It encodes CASSARGLARRLGTGELFF. The full variable domain, its missing parts supplied by reference TRBV9 and TRBJ2-2, is DSGVTQTPKHLITATGQRVTLRCSPRSGDLSVYWYQQSLDQGLQFLIQYYNGEERAKGNILERFSAQQFPDLHSELNLSSLELGDSALYFCASSARGLARRLGTGELFFGEGSRLTVL.

V usage is TRBV14 and J usage is TRBJ2-3, with 7 bases identical to TRBD2. This CDR3 has 16 residues. Germline-derived CDR1 and CDR2 are SGHDN and FVKESK. The trim removed 0 bases at V and 1 base at J, leaving 4 bases unmatched. The CDR3 DNA sequence: TGTGCCAGCAGCCAAGAAATGCTAGCGGGCACAGATACGCAGTATTTT. This sequence encodes CASSQEMLAGTDTQYF. Drawing the rest from reference TRBV14 and TRBJ2-3, the complete variable domain is EAGVTQFPSHSVIEKGQTVTLRCDPISGHDNLYWYRRVMGKEIKFLLHFVKESKQDESGMPNNRFLAERTGGTYSTLKVQPAELEDSGVYFCASSQEMLAGTDTQYFGPGTRLTVL.

The chain links TRBV4-3 to TRBJ2-7; tentative D call: TRBD1 (6 bases). V lost 3 bases and J 2 bases, leaving 11 bases between the germline ends. The CDR3 totals 14 residues. Germline V CDR1 and CDR2: LGHNA, YSLEER. CDR3 residues: CASSQGRGPYEQYF. The CDR3 nucleotides are TGCGCCAGCAGCCAGGGCAGGGGACCCTACGAGCAGTACTTC.

J is TRBJ2-1 and V is TRBV4-1; D remains ambiguous. The CDR3 runs 15 residues. The ends were cut back, 0 bases at V and 6 bases at J, with 12 bases in the middle. Germline CDR1 MGHRA, CDR2 YSYEKL. CDR3 nucleotide sequence: TGCGCCAGCAGCCAAGATTCCTCCTTAATCAATGAGCAGTTCTTC. Its translation: CASSQDSSLINEQFF.

This chain connects TRBV3-1 (or the pseudogene TRBV3-2) to TRBJ2-7; TRBD1 matches at 9 bases. The junction had 4 bases not matched to a gene; V was cut back by 4 bases and J by 0 bases. Per germline, CDR1 LGHDT and CDR2 YNNKEL (reference sequence). The length of the CDR3 is 15 residues. CDR3 sequence (DNA): TGTGCCAGCAGCCCGGACAGGGGAGTCTCCTACGAGCAGTACTTC. Its translation: CASSPDRGVSYEQYF.

The chain carries TRBV6-5 and TRBJ1-2; D uncertain. The germline V gene encodes CDR1 MNHEY and CDR2 SVGAGI. Trimming stripped 2 bases from V and 8 bases from J, with 12 bases between. The CDR3 loop spans 13 amino acids. This CDR3 is CASSYPRGEGYTF. Here the CDR3 DNA reads TGTGCCAGCAGTTACCCTCGGGGAGAAGGCTACACCTTC.

The V and J genes are TRBV4-1 and TRBJ2-7; D is undetermined. Trimming pared 4 bases from V and 5 bases from J, leaving 12 bases between. CDR3 length: 13 residues. Germline V lookup: CDR1 MGHRA, CDR2 YSYEKL. The CDR3 region is CASSLLTSDEQYF. The CDR3, as DNA: TGCGCCAGCAGCCTCCTCACAAGCGACGAGCAGTACTTC.

The V gene is TRBV6-5, the J gene TRBJ1-1; 8 nucleotides align to TRBD1. V lost 0 bases and J lost 5; bases outside the gene matches: 2. The CDR3 is 14 residues long. Germline loops: CDR1 MNHEY, CDR2 SVGAGI. As DNA, the CDR3 is TGTGCCAGCAGTTACTCCACAGGGGGGACTGAAGCTTTCTTT. This encodes CASSYSTGGTEAFF.